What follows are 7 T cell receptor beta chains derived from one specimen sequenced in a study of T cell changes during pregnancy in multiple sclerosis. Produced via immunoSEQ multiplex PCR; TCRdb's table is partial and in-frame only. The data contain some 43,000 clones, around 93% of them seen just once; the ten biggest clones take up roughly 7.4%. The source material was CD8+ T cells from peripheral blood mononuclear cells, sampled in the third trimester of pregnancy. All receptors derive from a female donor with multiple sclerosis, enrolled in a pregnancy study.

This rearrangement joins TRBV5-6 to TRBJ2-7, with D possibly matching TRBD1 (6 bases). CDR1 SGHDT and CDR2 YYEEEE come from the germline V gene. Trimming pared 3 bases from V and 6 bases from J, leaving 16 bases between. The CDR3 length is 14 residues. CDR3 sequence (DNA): TGTGCCAGCAGCTCTATCCGGACAGTAGGCGAGCAGTACTTC. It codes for CASSSIRTVGEQYF.

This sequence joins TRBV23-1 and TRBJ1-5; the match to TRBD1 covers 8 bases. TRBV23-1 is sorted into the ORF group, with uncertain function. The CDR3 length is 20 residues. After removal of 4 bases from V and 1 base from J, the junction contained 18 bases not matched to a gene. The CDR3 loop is CASSPVPGQVSLWSNQPQHF. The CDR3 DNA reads TGCGCCAGCAGTCCGGTACCGGGACAGGTGAGTTTGTGGAGCAATCAGCCCCAGCATTTT.

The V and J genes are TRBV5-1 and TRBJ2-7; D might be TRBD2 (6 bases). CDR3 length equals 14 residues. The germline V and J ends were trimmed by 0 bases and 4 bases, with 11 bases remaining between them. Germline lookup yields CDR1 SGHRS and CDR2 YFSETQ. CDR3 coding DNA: TGCGCCAGCAGCTTGGCCGGGAGTACGTACGAGCAGTACTTC. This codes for CASSLAGSTYEQYF.

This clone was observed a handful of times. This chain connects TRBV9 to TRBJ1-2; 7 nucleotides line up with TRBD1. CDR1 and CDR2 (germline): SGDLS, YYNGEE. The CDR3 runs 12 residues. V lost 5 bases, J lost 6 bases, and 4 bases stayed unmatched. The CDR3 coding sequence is TGTGCCAGCAGTGACAGGGTCCATGGCTACACCTTC. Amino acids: CASSDRVHGYTF.

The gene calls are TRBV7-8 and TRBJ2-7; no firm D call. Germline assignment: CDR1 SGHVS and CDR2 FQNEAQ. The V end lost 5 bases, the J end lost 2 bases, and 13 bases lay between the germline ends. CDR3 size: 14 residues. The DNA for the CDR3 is TGTGCCAGCAGCCCCCAGACACTTACCTACGAGCAGTACTTC. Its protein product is CASSPQTLTYEQYF.

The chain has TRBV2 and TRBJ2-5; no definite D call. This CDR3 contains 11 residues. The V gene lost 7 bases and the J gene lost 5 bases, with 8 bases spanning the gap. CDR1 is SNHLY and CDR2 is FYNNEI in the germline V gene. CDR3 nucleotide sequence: TGTGCCAGCATCTCCCCCGAGACCCAGTACTTC. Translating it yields CASISPETQYF.

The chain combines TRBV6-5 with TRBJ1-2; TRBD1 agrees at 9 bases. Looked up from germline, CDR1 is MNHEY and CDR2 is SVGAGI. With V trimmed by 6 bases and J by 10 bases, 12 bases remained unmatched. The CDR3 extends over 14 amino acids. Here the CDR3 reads CASSTTGGHPDYTF. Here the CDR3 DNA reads TGTGCCAGCAGCACAACAGGGGGCCACCCTGACTACACCTTC.